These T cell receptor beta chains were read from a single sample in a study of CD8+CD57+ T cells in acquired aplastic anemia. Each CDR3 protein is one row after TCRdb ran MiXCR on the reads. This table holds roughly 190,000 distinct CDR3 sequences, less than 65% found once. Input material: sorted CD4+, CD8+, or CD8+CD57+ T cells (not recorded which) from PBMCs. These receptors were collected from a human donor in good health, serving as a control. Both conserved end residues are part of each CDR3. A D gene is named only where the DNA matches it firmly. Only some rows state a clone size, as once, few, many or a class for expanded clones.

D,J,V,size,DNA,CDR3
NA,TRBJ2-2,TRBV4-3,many,TGCGCCAGCAACCTGGGCCTAGGGAACACCGGGGAGCTGTTTTTT,CASNLGLGNTGELFF
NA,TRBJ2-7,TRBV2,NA,TGTGCCAGCCGGGGCCTCGAGCAGTACTTC,CASRGLEQYF
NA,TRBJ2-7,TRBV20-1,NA,TGCAGCTTAGCAGAAACCTACGAGCAGTACTTC,CSLAETYEQYF
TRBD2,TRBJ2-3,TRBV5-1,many,TGCGCCAGCAGCGGCGGGGGGGCGGTGGATACGCAGTATTTT,CASSGGGAVDTQYF
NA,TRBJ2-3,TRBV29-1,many,TGCAGTCTCAAGAGGGTGGGCGGAGACACAGATACGCAGTATTTT,CSLKRVGGDTDTQYF
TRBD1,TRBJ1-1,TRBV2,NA,TGTGCCAGCAGTCGACAGGGGTGGGAAGCTTTCTTT,CASSRQGWEAFF
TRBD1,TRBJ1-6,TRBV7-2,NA,TGTGCCAGCAGCTCGACAGGGGCCTCACCCCTCCACTTT,CASSSTGASPLHF
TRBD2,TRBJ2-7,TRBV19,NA,TGTGCCAGTAGTATGACTAGCGGGGGGGCGGGGGAGCAGTACTTC,CASSMTSGGAGEQYF
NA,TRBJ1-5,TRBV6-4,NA,TGTGCCAGCAGTAACGAACCGGGGGGTCCCCAGCATTTT,CASSNEPGGPQHF
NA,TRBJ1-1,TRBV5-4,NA,TGTGCCAGCAGCCCGCAGTCTCGCTCTGAAGCTTTCTTT,CASSPQSRSEAFF
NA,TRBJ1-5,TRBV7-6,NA,TGTGCCAGCAGCCCTTTAGCGGGCAATCAGCCCCAGCATTTT,CASSPLAGNQPQHF
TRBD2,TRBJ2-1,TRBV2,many,TGTGCCAGCTTAAGTAGCGGGGGAAACAATGAGCAGTTCTTC,CASLSSGGNNEQFF
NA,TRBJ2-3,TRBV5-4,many,TGTGCCAGCAGCGAGGGACTTCCTAGCACAGATACGCAGTATTTT,CASSEGLPSTDTQYF
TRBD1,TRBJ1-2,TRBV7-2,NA,TGTGCCAGCAGCTTAGACACAGGGGGCTATGGCTACACCTTC,CASSLDTGGYGYTF
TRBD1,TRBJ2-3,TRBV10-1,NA,TGCGCCAGCAGTTTCGGTCGGACCAGGGGGACAGATACGCAGTATTTT,CASSFGRTRGTDTQYF
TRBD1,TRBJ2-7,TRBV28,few,TGTGCCAGCAGCAATCCTTACAGGGGCGCCTACGAGCAGTACTTC,CASSNPYRGAYEQYF
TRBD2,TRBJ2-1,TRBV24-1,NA,TGTGCCACATCCACTAGCGGGAGTATAAATGAGCAGTTCTTC,CATSTSGSINEQFF
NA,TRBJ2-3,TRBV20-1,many,TGCAGTGTCCCGGGACTTCTGGCAGATACGCAGTATTTT,CSVPGLLADTQYF
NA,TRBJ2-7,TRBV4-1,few,TGCGCCAGCAGCAGAGACACGGACTTCTACGAGCAGTACTTC,CASSRDTDFYEQYF
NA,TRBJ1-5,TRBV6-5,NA,TGTGCCAGCAGTTACTCCTTCAGGGTTAATCAGCCCCAGCATTTT,CASSYSFRVNQPQHF
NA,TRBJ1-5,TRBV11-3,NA,TGTGCCAGCAGCTTGCATTATCAGCCCCAGCATTTT,CASSLHYQPQHF
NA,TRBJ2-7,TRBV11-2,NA,TGTGCCAGCAGCTTAGGGTCGGGCTACGAGCAGTACTTC,CASSLGSGYEQYF